One and the same sample provided the 23 T cell receptor beta chains below, sequenced in a study of regulatory T cells in long-lasting Graves disease. Arm-PCR with iRepertoire HTBI primers amplified the CDR3 regions for these TCR beta libraries. TCRdb ran MiXCR on the multiplex PCR reads and lists one entry per CDR3 protein. In the table there are 450,000 or so distinct CDR3 sequences, 20% to 25% of which are singletons. Time point specified: persistent/refractory GD, antithyroid drugs over 5 years with positive TRAb. PBMCs were the source of the RNA used for TCR sequencing. The sequenced sample was peripheral blood mononuclear cells (PBMCs), obtained when the disease was refractory, from a patient treated with antithyroid drugs. Receptor source: a female donor with Graves disease.

The chain links TRBV5-1 to TRBJ2-3, with a possible D match to TRBD1 (6 bases). Germline CDR1 is SGHRS and CDR2 is YFSETQ. The V and J ends lost 4 bases and 1 base respectively, with 10 bases between them. This CDR3 has 14 residues. DNA for the CDR3: TGCGCCAGCAGCGCCCGGACAGGCACAGATACGCAGTATTTT. It translates to CASSARTGTDTQYF.

The genes are TRBV20-1 and TRBJ2-5, with 16 bases that match TRBD2. V dropped 5 bases and J dropped 5; count of bases not matched to a gene: 8. The CDR3 runs to 16 residues. From germline, CDR1 is DFQATT and CDR2 SNEGSKA (reference sequence). CDR3 loop: CSALGTSGGAEETQYF. Here the CDR3 DNA reads TGCAGTGCTCTCGGGACTAGCGGGGGGGCCGAGGAGACCCAGTACTTC.

This clonotype was picked up many times. The V and J genes are TRBV2 and TRBJ1-2; D is undetermined. The CDR3 contains 12 residues. The V end lost 5 bases, the J end lost 7 bases, and 11 bases lay between the germline ends. The V gene's germline CDR1 is SNHLY and CDR2 FYNNEI. This CDR3 is CASSLSGSGYTF. Here the CDR3 DNA reads TGTGCCAGCAGTTTATCTGGGTCTGGCTACACCTTC.

The V call is TRBV30, the J call TRBJ1-6; no clear D. Germline V gene sequence: CDR1 GTSNPN, CDR2 SVGIG (reference sequence). V shed 1 base and J shed 7 bases, with 14 bases lying between them. This CDR3 comprises 15 residues. CDR3 loop: CAWSGLLTPNSPLHF. CDR3 nucleotides: TGTGCCTGGAGTGGGCTACTCACGCCAAATTCACCCCTCCACTTT.

J is TRBJ2-2 and V is TRBV20-1; 7 positions agree with TRBD2. V lost 4 bases to trimming and J lost 0 bases; unmatched junction nucleotides: 8. The CDR3 runs 16 residues. CDR1 and CDR2 from the germline V gene are DFQATT and SNEGSKA (reference sequence). The CDR3 region is CSAIRAGPANTGELFF. For the CDR3, the DNA is TGCAGTGCTATTAGAGCGGGGCCCGCGAACACCGGGGAGCTGTTTTTT.

A word on this clonotype: A read error may explain this, as a much larger clone is one base away. The chain uses TRBV11-3 and TRBJ1-2, with 8 bases lining up with TRBD1. Germline V gene sequence: CDR1 SGHNT, CDR2 YENEEA. With 4 bases clipped from V and 5 bases from J, the junction kept 12 bases outside the gene matches. The CDR3 runs to 16 residues. CDR3 in amino acids: CASSSEWTGLRYGYTF. In DNA form, the CDR3 reads TGTGCCAGCAGCTCGGAATGGACAGGGCTGAGATATGGCTACACCTTC.

V is TRBV7-9 and J is TRBJ2-2, with D maybe TRBD1 (6 bases). The V end was cut by 7 bases, the J end by 3 bases, with 12 bases between. The germline V gene has CDR1 SEHNR and CDR2 FQNEAQ (reference sequence). This CDR3 has 14 amino acids. The CDR3 DNA is TGTGCCAGCATCAGACAGGAGGACACCGGGGAGCTGTTTTTT. Translation gives CASIRQEDTGELFF.

The chain links TRBV5-1 to TRBJ2-3, with 7 bases that match TRBD1. V trimming: 4 bases; J trimming: 1 base; junction bases outside the gene matches: 6. From germline, CDR1 is SGHRS and CDR2 YFSETQ. CDR3 length: 15 amino acids. The CDR3 DNA reads TGCGCCAGCAGCCCGACAGGGATGGGCACAGATACGCAGTATTTT. It is translated as CASSPTGMGTDTQYF.

This clonotype has ten or more counts. The V and J genes are TRBV6-1 and TRBJ1-5; no definite D call. CDR1 MNHNS and CDR2 SASEGT come from the germline V gene. The CDR3 consists of 15 residues. V lost 2 bases and J lost 0, with 8 bases in between. CDR3 bases: TGTGCCAGCAGTGAACTTCAGTATAGCAATCAGCCCCAGCATTTT. Translating it yields CASSELQYSNQPQHF.

This clonotype was detected many times. The V gene is TRBV12-3 or TRBV12-4, the J gene TRBJ1-4; 9 nucleotides line up with TRBD1. This CDR3 has 13 residues. V was pared by 5 bases and J by 10 bases, with 5 bases of the junction left unmatched. The CDR3 DNA sequence: TGTGCCAGCAGTGGGACAGGGTTGGGAAAACTGTTTTTT. Its protein is CASSGTGLGKLFF.

This clonotype turned up a few times. This sequence joins TRBV19 and TRBJ1-5, with 8 bases identical to TRBD1. The V and J ends lost 5 bases and 6 bases, in that order; junction bases with no gene match: 9. CDR3 length equals 15 residues. The germline gives CDR1 LNHDA, CDR2 SQIVND (reference sequence). CDR3: CASSPDRGLSQPQHF. CDR3 DNA: TGTGCCAGTAGTCCTGACAGGGGCCTTTCTCAGCCCCAGCATTTT.

This clonotype was seen a few times. The J gene is TRBJ1-1, the V gene TRBV3-1; D is unclear. Germline assignment: CDR1 LGHDT and CDR2 YNNKEL (reference sequence). The length of the CDR3 is 11 residues. The germline V and J ends were trimmed by 7 bases and 5 bases, with 8 bases remaining between them. CDR3 bases: TGTGCCAGCACACATGGGACTGAAGCTTTCTTT. Its protein is CASTHGTEAFF.

This clonotype was counted at least ten times. V and J are TRBV6-2 or TRBV6-3 and TRBJ2-7, with a weak D call TRBD2 (6 bases). The CDR3 consists of 15 residues. The germline gives CDR1 MNHEY, CDR2 SVGEGT. V lost 0 bases and J lost 0, with 9 bases in between. The CDR3 DNA reads as TGTGCCAGCAGTTACTCGGGGGGTCACTCCTACGAGCAGTACTTC. It specifies CASSYSGGHSYEQYF.

This clonotype showed up many times. The CDR3 reads CASSARGYGSYEQYF. The CDR3 coding sequence is TGTGCCAGCAGCGCCCGTGGGTACGGGTCCTACGAGCAGTACTTC. The V call is TRBV13, the J call TRBJ2-7; D unresolved. The CDR3 consists of 15 residues. Between the trimmed V and J ends, which lost 5 bases and 1 base, there was a span of 15 bases. The germline V gene encodes CDR1 PRHDT and CDR2 FYEKMQ (reference sequence).

At least ten counts were recorded for this clonotype. This chain joins TRBV7-3 and TRBJ2-7, with TRBD1 identical over 7 bases. The trim removed 5 bases at V and 8 bases at J, leaving 6 bases unmatched. The CDR3 totals 12 residues. Per the germline V gene, CDR1 is SGHTA and CDR2 is FQGTGA. CDR3 amino acids: CASSPRTGQQYF. CDR3 nucleotide sequence: TGTGCCAGCAGCCCCCGGACAGGACAGCAGTACTTC.

This clonotype was observed a few times. The chain is built from TRBV6-9 and TRBJ2-3, with no clear D. The germline V and J ends were trimmed by 3 bases and 3 bases, with 16 bases remaining between them. This CDR3 region has 16 residues. Germline CDR1 MNHGY, CDR2 SVAAGI. In DNA form, the CDR3 reads TGTGCCAGCAGTTACTCCTTCCTCAGTGGGACAGATACGCAGTATTTT. This gives the protein CASSYSFLSGTDTQYF.

The chain joins TRBV20-1 to TRBJ1-6; the D gene is possibly TRBD1 (6 bases). Germline values: CDR1 DFQATT, CDR2 SNEGSKA (reference sequence). The V end lost 0 bases, the J end lost 2 bases, and 11 bases lay between the germline ends. This CDR3 has 16 amino acids. CDR3 residues: CSARDLQGTYNSPLHF. DNA of the CDR3: TGCAGTGCTAGAGACCTACAGGGAACCTATAATTCACCCCTCCACTTT.

The table lists this clonotype with a few counts. For the CDR3, the DNA is TGTGCCTGGAGTGTAGGGATGACCAACTATGGCTACACCTTC. Residues: CAWSVGMTNYGYTF. This sequence joins TRBV30 and TRBJ1-2, with D unclear. CDR1 and CDR2 from the germline V gene are GTSNPN and SVGIG (reference sequence). CDR3 length: 14 residues. The V end lost 0 bases, the J end lost 2 bases, and 10 bases lay between the germline ends.

The sample holds many counts of this clonotype. The chain employs TRBV30 and TRBJ2-4; D may be TRBD2 (7 bases). The CDR3 sequence is 15 residues long. Looked up from germline, CDR1 is GTSNPN and CDR2 is SVGIG (reference sequence). V was trimmed by 8 bases and J by 0 bases, leaving 17 bases between them. The CDR3 spells CANGEGGGAKNIQYF. The CDR3 DNA sequence: TGTGCCAACGGGGAAGGGGGGGGAGCCAAAAACATTCAGTACTTC.

V and J are TRBV7-6 and TRBJ1-1, with a possible D match to TRBD1 (5 bases). Germline V gene sequence: CDR1 SGHVS, CDR2 FNYEAQ. V shed 4 bases and J shed 8 bases, with 14 bases lying between them. This CDR3 has 13 amino acids. CDR3 in amino acids: CASSSYGADEAFF. The CDR3 coding sequence is TGTGCCAGCAGCTCATACGGGGCGGACGAAGCTTTCTTT.

This chain links TRBV12-3 or TRBV12-4 with TRBJ2-3; 7 bases fit TRBD2. This CDR3 spans 12 amino acids. V shed 10 bases, J shed 11 bases, and the junction held 12 bases outside the gene matches. The CDR3, as DNA: TGTGCCACCCAGGTGGGGGAGGGAGGGCAGTATTTT. Its translation is CATQVGEGGQYF.

This clonotype was counted ten times or more. The chain couples TRBV20-1 to TRBJ2-5; D is undetermined. V lost 0 bases to trimming and J lost 0 bases, with 8 bases between them. The CDR3 is made up of 14 amino acids. Germline V lookup: CDR1 DFQATT, CDR2 SNEGSKA (reference sequence). CDR3 sequence: CSARDSTNQETQYF. CDR3 coding DNA: TGCAGTGCTAGAGATTCCACTAACCAAGAGACCCAGTACTTC.

This clonotype was seen at least ten times. The V call is TRBV7-2, the J call TRBJ2-5; D may be TRBD2 (5 bases). Germline V gives CDR1 SGHTA, CDR2 FQGNSA. The CDR3 is made up of 14 amino acids. V lost 5 bases and J 4 bases, leaving 14 bases between the germline ends. CDR3 sequence reads: CASSPNLGRETQYF. CDR3 nucleotides: TGTGCCAGCAGCCCGAACCTAGGGAGAGAGACCCAGTACTTC.